The source of this TCR beta chain is a study of regulatory T cells in long-lasting Graves disease. This clonotype was seen many times. CDR3 regions were amplified by Arm-PCR using iRepertoire HTBI primers to build TCR beta libraries. TCRdb ran MiXCR on the multiplex PCR reads and lists one entry per CDR3 protein. The data show 440,000 or so distinct CDR3 sequences, just under 15% seen once. The time point denotes: newly diagnosed GD, antithyroid drugs for less than 3 months. The TCR library used RNA extracted from PBMCs. The CDR3 extends over 15 amino acids. Germline V lookup: CDR1 MNHNS, CDR2 SASEGT. Germline trimming cut 6 bases from V and 8 bases from J; bases unmatched to any gene: 6. A further study also used this sample, focusing on T cells in Graves' hyperthyroidism and ophthalmopathy. That source notes: Diagnoses were made from clinical symptoms, serum measures (thyroxine and TRAb), thyroid ultrasound and orbital computed tomography.

The gene calls are TRBV6-1 and TRBJ2-1; 14 nucleotides align to TRBD2. The sequences come from peripheral blood mononuclear cells (PBMCs), collected at new diagnosis, from a patient treated with antithyroid drugs. This clonotype was sampled from a woman in her 30s with Graves disease. The CDR3 reads CASRGLAGVNDEQFF. In DNA, the CDR3 is TGTGCCAGCAGGGGACTAGCGGGAGTAAATGATGAGCAGTTCTTC.